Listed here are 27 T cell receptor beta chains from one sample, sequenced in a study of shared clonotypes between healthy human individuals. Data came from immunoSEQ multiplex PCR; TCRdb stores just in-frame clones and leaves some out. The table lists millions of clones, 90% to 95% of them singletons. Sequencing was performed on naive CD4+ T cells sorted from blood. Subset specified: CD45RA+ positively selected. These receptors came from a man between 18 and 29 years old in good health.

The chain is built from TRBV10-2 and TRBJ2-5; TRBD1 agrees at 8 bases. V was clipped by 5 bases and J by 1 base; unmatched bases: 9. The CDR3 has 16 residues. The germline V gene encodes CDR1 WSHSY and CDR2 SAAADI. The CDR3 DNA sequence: TGCGCCAGCAGTACAAAGCGGACAGGGCGCCAAGAGACCCAGTACTTC. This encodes CASSTKRTGRQETQYF.

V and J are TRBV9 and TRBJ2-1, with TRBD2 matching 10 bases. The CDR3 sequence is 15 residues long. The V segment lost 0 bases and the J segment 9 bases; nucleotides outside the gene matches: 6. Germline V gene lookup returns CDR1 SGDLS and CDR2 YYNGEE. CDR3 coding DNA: TGTGCCAGCAGCGTAGAACCTAGCGGGGGACTTGAGCAGTTCTTC. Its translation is CASSVEPSGGLEQFF.

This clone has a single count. CDR3 sequence (DNA): TGTGCCAGCAGCTTGCCCCATGGGACTGAAGCTTTCTTT. The encoded protein is CASSLPHGTEAFF. The chain has TRBV7-9 and TRBJ1-1; no definite D call. Looked up from germline, CDR1 is SEHNR and CDR2 is FQNEAQ (reference sequence). The CDR3 spans 13 residues. Trimming stripped 3 bases from V and 5 bases from J, with 10 bases between. The complete variable domain, with remaining parts taken from reference TRBV7-9 and TRBJ1-1, reads DTGVSQNPRHKITKRGQNVTFRCDPISEHNRLYWYRQTLGQGPEFLTYFQNEAQLEKSRLLSDRFSAERPKGSFSTLEIQRTEQGDSAMYLCASSLPHGTEAFFGQGTRLTVV.

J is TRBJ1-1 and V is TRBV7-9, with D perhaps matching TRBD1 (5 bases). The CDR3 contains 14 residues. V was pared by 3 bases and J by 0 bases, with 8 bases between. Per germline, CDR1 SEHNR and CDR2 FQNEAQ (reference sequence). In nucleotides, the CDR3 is TGTGCCAGCAGCTTTGACAGCATGAACACTGAAGCTTTCTTT. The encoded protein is CASSFDSMNTEAFF.

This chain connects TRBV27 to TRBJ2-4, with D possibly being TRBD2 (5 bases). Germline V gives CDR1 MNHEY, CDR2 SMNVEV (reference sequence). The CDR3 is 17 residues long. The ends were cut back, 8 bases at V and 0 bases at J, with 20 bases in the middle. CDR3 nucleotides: TGTGCCAGCGAGGGCAGGCCTACTACCTTAGCCAAAAACATTCAGTACTTC. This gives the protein CASEGRPTTLAKNIQYF.

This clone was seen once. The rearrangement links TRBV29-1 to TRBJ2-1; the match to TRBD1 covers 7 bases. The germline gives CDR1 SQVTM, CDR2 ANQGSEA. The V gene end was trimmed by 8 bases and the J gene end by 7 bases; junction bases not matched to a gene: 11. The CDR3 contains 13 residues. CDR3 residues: CSTTTGYGNEQFF. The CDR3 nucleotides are TGCAGCACCACGACAGGGTACGGTAATGAGCAGTTCTTC.

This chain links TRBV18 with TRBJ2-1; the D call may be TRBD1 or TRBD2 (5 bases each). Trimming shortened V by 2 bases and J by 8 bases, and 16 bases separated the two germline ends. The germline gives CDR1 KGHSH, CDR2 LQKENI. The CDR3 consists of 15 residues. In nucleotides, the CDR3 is TGTGCCAGCTCACCATTTTATCAGGGAGCGGATGAGCAGTTCTTC. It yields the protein CASSPFYQGADEQFF.

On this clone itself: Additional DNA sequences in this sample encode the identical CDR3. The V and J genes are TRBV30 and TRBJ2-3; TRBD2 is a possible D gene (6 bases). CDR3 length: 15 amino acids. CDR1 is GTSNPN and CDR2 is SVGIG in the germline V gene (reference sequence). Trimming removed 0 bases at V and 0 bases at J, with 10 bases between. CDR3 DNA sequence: TGTGCCTGGAGTGTCGGTAGCGGTAGCACAGATACGCAGTATTTT. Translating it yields CAWSVGSGSTDTQYF. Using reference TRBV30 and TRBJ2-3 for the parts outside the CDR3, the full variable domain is SQTIHQWPATLVQPVGSPLSLECTVEGTSNPNLYWYRQAAGRGLQLLFYSVGIGQISSEVPQNLSASRPQDRQFILSSKKLLLSDSGFYLCAWSVGSGSTDTQYFGPGTRLTVL.

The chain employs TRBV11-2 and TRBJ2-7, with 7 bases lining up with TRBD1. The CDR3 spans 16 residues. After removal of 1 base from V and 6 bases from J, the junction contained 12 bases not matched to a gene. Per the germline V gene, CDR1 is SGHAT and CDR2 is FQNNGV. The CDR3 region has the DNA TGTGCCAGCAGCTTAGGGGGTGGGACAGCGGCCTCCGAGCAGTACTTC. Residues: CASSLGGGTAASEQYF.

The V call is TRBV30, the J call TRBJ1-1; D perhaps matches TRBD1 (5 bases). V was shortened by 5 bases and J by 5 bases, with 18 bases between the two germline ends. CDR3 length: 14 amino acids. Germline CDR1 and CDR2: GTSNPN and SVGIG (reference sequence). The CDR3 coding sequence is TGTGCCTGGGTTTCTTATGGGGGATCAACTGAAGCTTTCTTT. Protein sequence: CAWVSYGGSTEAFF.

CDR3 in amino acids: CASSRGDRGVGTEAFF. As DNA, the CDR3 is TGCGCCAGCAGCCGAGGAGACAGGGGAGTTGGGACTGAAGCTTTCTTT. The rearrangement links TRBV5-1 to TRBJ1-1; 8 bases fit TRBD1. Germline values: CDR1 SGHRS, CDR2 YFSETQ. Trimming removed 4 bases from V and 5 bases from J; junction bases left unmatched: 13. CDR3 length equals 16 residues.

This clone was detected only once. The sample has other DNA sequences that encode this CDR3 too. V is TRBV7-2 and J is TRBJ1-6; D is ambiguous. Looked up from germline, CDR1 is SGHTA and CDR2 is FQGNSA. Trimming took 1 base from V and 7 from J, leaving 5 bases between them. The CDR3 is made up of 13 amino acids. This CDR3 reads CASSLEGNSPLHF. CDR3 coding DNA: TGTGCCAGCAGCTTAGAAGGGAATTCACCCCTCCACTTT.

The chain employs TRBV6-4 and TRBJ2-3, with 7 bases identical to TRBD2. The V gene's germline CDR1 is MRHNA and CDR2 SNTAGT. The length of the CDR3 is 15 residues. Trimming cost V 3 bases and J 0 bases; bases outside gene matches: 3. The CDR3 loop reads CASSEQRGSTDTQYF. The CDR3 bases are TGTGCCAGCAGTGAGCAGCGGGGAAGCACAGATACGCAGTATTTT.

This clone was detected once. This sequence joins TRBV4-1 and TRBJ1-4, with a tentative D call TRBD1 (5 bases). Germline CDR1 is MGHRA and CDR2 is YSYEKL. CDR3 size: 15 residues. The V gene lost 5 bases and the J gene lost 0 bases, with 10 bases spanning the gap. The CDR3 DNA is TGCGCCAGCAGCTCGGGGCCTTCAACTAATGAAAAACTGTTTTTT. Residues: CASSSGPSTNEKLFF.

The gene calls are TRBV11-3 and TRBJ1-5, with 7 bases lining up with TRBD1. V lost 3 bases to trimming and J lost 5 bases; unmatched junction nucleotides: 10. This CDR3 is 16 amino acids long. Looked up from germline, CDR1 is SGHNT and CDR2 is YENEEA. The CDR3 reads CASSFRRDRAHQPQHF. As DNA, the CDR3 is TGTGCCAGCAGCTTCCGCCGAGACAGGGCTCATCAGCCCCAGCATTTT. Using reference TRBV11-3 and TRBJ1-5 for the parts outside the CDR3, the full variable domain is EAGVVQSPRYKIIEKKQPVAFWCNPISGHNTLYWYLQNLGQGPELLIRYENEEAVDDSQLPKDRFSAERLKGVDSTLKIQPAELGDSAVYLCASSFRRDRAHQPQHFGDGTRLSIL.

This chain's CDR3 is CASSLVTGELFF. The CDR3 DNA is TGTGCCAGCAGTCTAGTGACCGGGGAGCTGTTTTTT. The gene calls are TRBV6-1 and TRBJ2-2; D not resolved. The CDR3 is 12 residues long. V lost 5 bases, J lost 5 bases, and 6 bases lay in between. The germline V gene has CDR1 MNHNS and CDR2 SASEGT.

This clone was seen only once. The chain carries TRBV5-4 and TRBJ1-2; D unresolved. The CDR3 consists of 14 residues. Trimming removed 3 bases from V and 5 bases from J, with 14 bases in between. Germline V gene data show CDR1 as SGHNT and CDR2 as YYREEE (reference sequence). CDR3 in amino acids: CASSYSNDEYGYTF. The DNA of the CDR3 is TGTGCCAGCAGCTACTCAAACGACGAATATGGCTACACCTTC. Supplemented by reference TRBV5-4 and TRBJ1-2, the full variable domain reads ETGVTQSPTHLIKTRGQQVTLRCSSQSGHNTVSWYQQALGQGPQFIFQYYREEENGRGNFPPRFSGLQFPNYSSELNVNALELDDSALYLCASSYSNDEYGYTFGSGTRLTVV.

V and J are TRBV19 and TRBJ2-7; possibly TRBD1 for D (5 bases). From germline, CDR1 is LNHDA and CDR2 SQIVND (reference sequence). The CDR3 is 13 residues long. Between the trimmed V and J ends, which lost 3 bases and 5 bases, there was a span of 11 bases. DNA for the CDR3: TGTGCCAGTAGTATTGCAGGGCTGGACGAGCAGTACTTC. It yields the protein CASSIAGLDEQYF.

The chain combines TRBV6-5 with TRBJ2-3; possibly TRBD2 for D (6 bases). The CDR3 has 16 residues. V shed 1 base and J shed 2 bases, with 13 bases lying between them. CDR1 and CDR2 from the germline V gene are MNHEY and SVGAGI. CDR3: CASSYLRGGNTDTQYF. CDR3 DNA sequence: TGTGCCAGCAGTTACTTACGCGGCGGGAACACAGATACGCAGTATTTT.

CDR3 coding DNA: TGTGCCAGCAGTTACGGCCGGGGGGCAGGCCGCTCACTGAACACTGAAGCTTTCTTT. Protein product: CASSYGRGAGRSLNTEAFF. This chain joins TRBV28 and TRBJ1-1; D may be TRBD1 (6 bases). The CDR3 totals 19 residues. Trimming cost V 4 bases and J 0 bases, with 24 bases left between them. Germline V gives CDR1 MDHEN, CDR2 SYDVKM. Full variable domain (outside the CDR3, taken from reference TRBV28 and TRBJ1-1): DVKVTQSSRYLVKRTGEKVFLECVQDMDHENMFWYRQDPGLGLRLIYFSYDVKMKEKGDIPEGYSVSREKKERFSLILESASTNQTSMYLCASSYGRGAGRSLNTEAFFGQGTRLTVV.

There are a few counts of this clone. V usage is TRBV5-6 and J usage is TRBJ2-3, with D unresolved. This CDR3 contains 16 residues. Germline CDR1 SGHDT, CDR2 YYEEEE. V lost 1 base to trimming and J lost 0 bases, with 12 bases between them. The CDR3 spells CASSLFMGPSTDTQYF. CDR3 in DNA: TGTGCCAGCAGCTTGTTCATGGGCCCTAGCACAGATACGCAGTATTTT.

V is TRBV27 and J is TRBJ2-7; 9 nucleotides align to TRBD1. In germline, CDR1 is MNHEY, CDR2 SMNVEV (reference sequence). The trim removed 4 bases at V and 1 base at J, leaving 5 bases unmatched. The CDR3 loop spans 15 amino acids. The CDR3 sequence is CASSYWTGESYEQYF. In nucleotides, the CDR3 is TGTGCCAGCAGTTACTGGACAGGGGAGTCCTACGAGCAGTACTTC.

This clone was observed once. The CDR3 bases are TGTGCCAGCAGCTTGGACAGGCGCTCGTCACCCCTCCACTTT. Its translation: CASSLDRRSSPLHF. V and J are TRBV5-6 and TRBJ1-6; TRBD1 might be the D (5 bases). This CDR3 region has 14 residues. V lost 0 bases and J 10 bases, leaving 11 bases between the germline ends. The germline V gene encodes CDR1 SGHDT and CDR2 YYEEEE.

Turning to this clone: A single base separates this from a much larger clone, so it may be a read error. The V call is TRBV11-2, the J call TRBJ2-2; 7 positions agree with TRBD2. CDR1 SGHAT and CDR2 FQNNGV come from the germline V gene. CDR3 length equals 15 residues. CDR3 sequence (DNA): TGTGCCAGCAGCTCGGGTAGCGGGTACACCGAGGAGCTGTTTTTT. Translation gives CASSSGSGYTEELFF.

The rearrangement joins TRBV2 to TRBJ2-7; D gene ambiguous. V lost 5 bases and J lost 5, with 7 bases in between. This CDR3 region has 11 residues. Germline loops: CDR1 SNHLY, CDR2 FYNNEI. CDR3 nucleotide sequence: TGTGCCAGCAGTAACAGCCACGAGCAGTACTTC. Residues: CASSNSHEQYF.

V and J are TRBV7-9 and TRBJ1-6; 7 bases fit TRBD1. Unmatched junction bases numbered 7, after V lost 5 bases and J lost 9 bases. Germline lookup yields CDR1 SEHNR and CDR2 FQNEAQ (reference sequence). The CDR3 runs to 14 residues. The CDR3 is CASSTQGDISPLHF. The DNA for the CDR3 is TGTGCCAGCAGCACTCAGGGGGATATTTCACCCCTCCACTTT.

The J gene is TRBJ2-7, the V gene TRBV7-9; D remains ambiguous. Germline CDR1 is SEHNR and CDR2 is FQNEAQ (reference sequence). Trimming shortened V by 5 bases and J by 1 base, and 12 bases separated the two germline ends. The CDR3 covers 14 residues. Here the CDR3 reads CASSRPTSSYEQYF. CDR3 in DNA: TGTGCCAGCAGCCGCCCTACCTCTTCCTACGAGCAGTACTTC.